A single sample gave rise to the 2 T cell receptor beta chains below, sequenced in a study of cytomegalovirus exposure and HLA in healthy donors. Primers: 60 Vbeta forward and 13 Jbeta reverse. Clones were sequenced by immunoSEQ multiplex PCR, and TCRdb holds only the in-frame ones, with some missing. The sample gives 35,000 to 45,000 clones, about 60% of which show up once; about 12% is in the top ten. The specimen was PBMCs. Source of these receptors: a man aged 60-69 years in good health and CMV-seropositive.

The genes are TRBV13 and TRBJ2-7, with 7 bases fitting TRBD2. Germline V gene lookup returns CDR1 PRHDT and CDR2 FYEKMQ (reference sequence). The V gene end was trimmed by 2 bases and the J gene end by 1 base; junction bases not matched to a gene: 2. This CDR3 is 14 amino acids long. Written as DNA, the CDR3 is TGTGCCAGCAGCTTATTGCGGGAGTCCTACGAGCAGTACTTC. This gives the protein CASSLLRESYEQYF.

In DNA form, the CDR3 reads TGTGCCAGCAGCCGCGGGAGGGGCACCCGGGGAGATACGCAGTATTTT. Its translation: CASSRGRGTRGDTQYF. This chain connects TRBV11-2 to TRBJ2-3; 9 positions match TRBD2. V lost 5 bases to trimming and J lost 5 bases; unmatched junction nucleotides: 11. The CDR3 loop spans 16 amino acids. In germline, CDR1 is SGHAT, CDR2 FQNNGV.